This T cell receptor (beta chain) originates from a study of T-cell reconstitution after alpha-beta-depleted transplantation in children. Overall study findings and caveats: In patients about two months after transplant, alpha-beta T cells reportedly arose from several hundred expanded graft clones. Fresh T-cell production supplied most of the T-cell counts and diversity seen one year after transplant.

A library of TCRbeta sequences, prepared with unique molecular identifiers, was generated. Using its own MiXCR run on the PCR reads, TCRdb lists one record per CDR3 protein. The table records approximately 47,000 distinct CDR3 sequences, 52% of them present only once. Only a few counts were recorded for this clonotype. Its antigen is still unknown. Trimming removed 1 base at V and 1 base at J, with 13 bases between. This CDR3 spans 16 amino acids. The germline V gene has CDR1 SGHTA and CDR2 FQGNSA. The source was peripheral blood, collected before TCRalphabeta/CD19-depleted stem cell transplant. The source of this sequence is a boy younger than two with SCID, due to receive a stem cell transplant. This chain links TRBV7-2 with TRBJ2-5, with D perhaps TRBD2 (5 bases). For the CDR3, the DNA is TGTGCCAGCAGCTTAGTCTCTGGACTTCCCCAAGAGACCCAGTACTTC. Amino acid sequence: CASSLVSGLPQETQYF.